The 25 T cell receptor beta chains below were found in one sample sequenced in a study of response to subunit inactivated influenza vaccine (dated by TCRdb to 2017 to 2018). The library was prepared using RT-PCR. Data came from an Illumina HiSeq 2500. TCRdb took the public reads, trimmed them with fastp at Q25, ran MiXCR for clone calling and kept in-frame beta chains. Rows matching on CDR3 protein sequence are summarized as one entry with the most common DNA and genes. The sample yields about 700,000 distinct CDR3 sequences; over 11% were counted once. Around 6.5% of the sample is taken by the ten largest. Sequenced material: PBMCs from blood, taken 14 days before vaccination. Receptors originate from a man between 45 and 60 years old who received an inactivated influenza vaccine. Donor details come from another sample of the same person, matched by shared clones.

This clonotype was seen only a few times. This rearrangement joins TRBV2 to TRBJ2-7; D gene unclear. The V and J ends lost 7 bases and 2 bases respectively, with 12 bases between them. Per germline, CDR1 SNHLY and CDR2 FYNNEI. CDR3 size: 13 residues. Here the CDR3 DNA reads TGTGCCAGCACATCGGGCAGACCCTACGAGCAGTACTTC. Protein product: CASTSGRPYEQYF.

The chain is built from TRBV7-9 and TRBJ1-1; weak D call: TRBD1 (6 bases). V was cut by 2 bases and J by 8 bases, with 12 bases left in between. Germline values: CDR1 SEHNR, CDR2 FQNEAQ (reference sequence). This CDR3 comprises 13 residues. CDR3 region: CASSLTGLAEAFF. CDR3 DNA: TGTGCCAGCAGCTTAACAGGGTTAGCGGAAGCTTTCTTT.

J is TRBJ1-5 and V is TRBV10-3, with 9 bases fitting TRBD1. Trimming removed 10 bases from V and 2 bases from J; junction bases left unmatched: 6. CDR3 length equals 14 residues. Germline values: CDR1 ENHRY, CDR2 SYGVKD. The chain's CDR3 is CATRDRDGNQPQHF. In nucleotides, the CDR3 is TGTGCCACCAGGGACAGGGATGGCAATCAGCCCCAGCATTTT.

The chain has TRBV5-1 and TRBJ1-1; D is perhaps TRBD1 (5 bases). Germline loops: CDR1 SGHRS, CDR2 YFSETQ. V lost 0 bases to trimming and J lost 2 bases, with 11 bases between them. The CDR3 is made up of 15 amino acids. CDR3 region: CASSLDPTVNTEAFF. The CDR3 nucleotides are TGCGCCAGCAGCTTGGACCCGACAGTCAACACTGAAGCTTTCTTT.

J is TRBJ1-5 and V is TRBV4-3; maybe TRBD1 (6 bases). The V end lost 0 bases, the J end lost 2 bases, and 14 bases lay between the germline ends. The CDR3 runs to 17 residues. Germline CDR1 and CDR2: LGHNA and YSLEER. Here the CDR3 reads CASSQDRSGGGNQPQHF. The CDR3 DNA follows: TGCGCCAGCAGCCAAGATAGATCGGGGGGCGGCAATCAGCCCCAGCATTTT.

The chain employs TRBV20-1 and TRBJ1-3; D is unclear. The CDR3 consists of 11 residues. Germline V gene data show CDR1 as DFQATT and CDR2 as SNEGSKA (reference sequence). The V gene lost 7 bases and the J gene lost 4 bases, with 8 bases spanning the gap. In DNA, the CDR3 is TGCAGTGGTAACATCGGAAACACCATATATTTT. Protein sequence: CSGNIGNTIYF.

The chain joins TRBV7-9 to TRBJ1-1; D remains unclear. This CDR3 spans 16 amino acids. Germline CDR1 is SEHNR and CDR2 is FQNEAQ (reference sequence). V lost 1 base to trimming and J lost 0 bases, with 12 bases between them. DNA of the CDR3: TGTGCCAGCAGCTTAGGGATGCGGAACCTGAACACTGAAGCTTTCTTT. Its translation is CASSLGMRNLNTEAFF.

The chain uses TRBV20-1 and TRBJ2-1; weak D call: TRBD2 (5 bases). The CDR3 runs to 13 residues. Germline V gene lookup returns CDR1 DFQATT and CDR2 SNEGSKA (reference sequence). V lost 5 bases and J lost 7, with 15 bases in between. The CDR3 DNA follows: TGCAGTGCTGTTGGACTTGCTCGAAATGAGCAGTTCTTC. It codes for CSAVGLARNEQFF.

Only a few counts were recorded for this clonotype. V is TRBV6-5 and J is TRBJ1-3; weak D call: TRBD1 (5 bases). Trimming left V 4 bases short and J 2 bases short, with 21 bases between. This CDR3 is 18 amino acids long. Germline V gives CDR1 MNHEY, CDR2 SVGAGI. The CDR3 DNA reads TGTGCCAGCAGTTCCTTTCCTACCAAAACAGGCGCTGGAAACACCATATATTTT. This codes for CASSSFPTKTGAGNTIYF.

This clonotype was found a few times. The chain uses TRBV6-2 or TRBV6-3 and TRBJ2-3, with TRBD2 matching over 8 bases. CDR3 size: 16 residues. The germline CDR1 and CDR2 sequences are MNHEY and SVGEGT. V shed 1 base and J 3 bases; nucleotides not matched to a gene: 6. The CDR3 spells CASSYYAGGATDTQYF. The DNA of the CDR3 is TGTGCCAGCAGTTACTACGCCGGGGGGGCGACAGATACGCAGTATTTT.

This clonotype was seen repeatedly, ten times or more. This sequence joins TRBV5-1 and TRBJ2-7; weak D call: TRBD2 (5 bases). There are 14 residues in the CDR3. Trimming pared 2 bases from V and 0 bases from J, leaving 9 bases between. Germline V gene lookup returns CDR1 SGHRS and CDR2 YFSETQ. In DNA, the CDR3 is TGCGCCAGCAGCTTCGGGGTGAGCTCCTACGAGCAGTACTTC. This codes for CASSFGVSSYEQYF.

The chain is built from TRBV20-1 and TRBJ1-1; D may be TRBD1 (5 bases). The CDR3 is made up of 15 amino acids. Per the germline V gene, CDR1 is DFQATT and CDR2 is SNEGSKA (reference sequence). With 3 bases removed from V and 1 base from J, the gap between germline ends came to 15 bases. The DNA of the CDR3 is TGCAGTGCTAGGGGGCAGTGGGGCCAGAACACTGAAGCTTTCTTT. Protein: CSARGQWGQNTEAFF.

This clonotype was detected a few times. V and J are TRBV14 and TRBJ1-1; D is possibly TRBD1 (6 bases). The germline CDR1 and CDR2 sequences are SGHDN and FVKESK. The ends were cut back, 4 bases at V and 5 bases at J, with 14 bases in the middle. The CDR3 runs 14 residues. The DNA of the CDR3 is TGTGCCAGCAGCCGGGGACATACAAGGACTGAAGCTTTCTTT. It specifies CASSRGHTRTEAFF.

The chain joins TRBV20-1 to TRBJ2-3; 13 bases are shared with TRBD2. This CDR3 region has 16 residues. Looked up from germline, CDR1 is DFQATT and CDR2 is SNEGSKA (reference sequence). The ends lost 6 bases at V and 2 bases at J; junction bases unmatched: 8. In DNA, the CDR3 is TGCAGTGCCCCCTCGGGGACTAGCGGGGCCACAGATACGCAGTATTTT. Protein sequence: CSAPSGTSGATDTQYF.

The chain uses TRBV11-2 and TRBJ2-1, with 8 bases matching TRBD2. The CDR3 loop spans 18 amino acids. Unmatched junction bases numbered 9, after V lost 1 base and J lost 1 base. Looked up from germline, CDR1 is SGHAT and CDR2 is FQNNGV. CDR3 sequence (DNA): TGTGCCAGCAGCTTAGTTGGGTCGGCGGGGGGTTCCTACAATGAGCAGTTCTTC. Translating it yields CASSLVGSAGGSYNEQFF. Full variable domain (outside the CDR3, taken from reference TRBV11-2 and TRBJ2-1): EAGVAQSPRYKIIEKRQSVAFWCNPISGHATLYWYQQILGQGPKLLIQFQNNGVVDDSQLPKDRFSAERLKGVDSTLKIQPAKLEDSAVYLCASSLVGSAGGSYNEQFFGPGTRLTVL.

Many counts were recorded for this clonotype. The V call is TRBV28, the J call TRBJ2-3; unclear D gene. Germline V gene data show CDR1 as MDHEN and CDR2 as SYDVKM. With 8 bases removed from V and 4 bases from J, the gap between germline ends came to 7 bases. The CDR3 sequence is 11 residues long. The CDR3 loop reads CASGTSDTQYF. In nucleotides, the CDR3 is TGTGCCAGCGGCACATCAGATACGCAGTATTTT.

The rearrangement joins TRBV7-8 to TRBJ1-6; D not resolved. Germline V lookup: CDR1 SGHVS, CDR2 FQNEAQ. Trimming took off 2 bases at V and 4 bases at J, with 18 bases between the two ends. The CDR3 totals 18 residues. The CDR3 loop is CASSLYTPAATYNSPLHF. CDR3 sequence (DNA): TGTGCCAGCAGCTTATACACCCCGGCAGCGACGTATAATTCACCCCTCCACTTT.

The gene calls are TRBV2 and TRBJ2-6; TRBD2 might be the D (6 bases). Trimming removed 3 bases from V and 0 bases from J, with 12 bases in between. Germline lookup yields CDR1 SNHLY and CDR2 FYNNEI. The CDR3 is made up of 17 amino acids. CDR3 region: CASSDEGGSSGANVLTF. The CDR3 coding sequence is TGTGCCAGCAGTGACGAGGGAGGCTCCTCTGGGGCCAACGTCCTGACTTTC.

This clonotype has only a few counts. This sequence joins TRBV11-2 and TRBJ2-5; TRBD2 is a possible D gene (5 bases). Per germline, CDR1 SGHAT and CDR2 FQNNGV. CDR3 size: 15 residues. Trimming cost V 1 base and J 5 bases, with 14 bases left between them. DNA for the CDR3: TGTGCCAGCAGCTTAGGTTTTGGCGGGTCGGAGACCCAGTACTTC. This gives the protein CASSLGFGGSETQYF.

This clonotype was counted only a few times. The chain links TRBV6-5 to TRBJ2-7; the D call may be TRBD1 or TRBD2 (5 bases each). This CDR3 region has 15 residues. In germline, CDR1 is MNHEY, CDR2 SVGAGI. V was trimmed by 4 bases and J by 1 base, leaving 14 bases between them. CDR3 sequence reads: CASSFRDRASYEQYF. CDR3 nucleotides: TGTGCCAGCAGTTTCCGGGACCGAGCGTCCTACGAGCAGTACTTC.

As regards this clonotype: Relative to the germline gene, one junction end is altered; a read error may explain this. The rearrangement uses TRBV11-2 and TRBJ2-3; a weak D match, TRBD2 (5 bases). Germline loops: CDR1 SGHAT, CDR2 FQNNGV. This CDR3 is built from 11 residues. The CDR3 region has the DNA TGTGCCAGCAGCTGGGGAGATAAGCAGTATTTT. It is translated as CASSWGDKQYF.

This clonotype was detected a few times. The genes are TRBV15 and TRBJ1-1; 7 bases are a match to TRBD1. J gave up 3 bases and V 8 bases, and 0 bases lay outside the gene matches. CDR1 LNHNV and CDR2 YYDKDF come from the germline V gene (reference sequence). The CDR3 extends over 11 amino acids. The CDR3 DNA follows: TGTGCCACCGGACAGGACACTGAAGCTTTCTTT. As protein: CATGQDTEAFF.

This clonotype was seen only a few times. V usage is TRBV10-3 and J usage is TRBJ2-5; D gene ambiguous. Germline V gives CDR1 ENHRY, CDR2 SYGVKD. This CDR3 is built from 16 residues. V lost 0 bases and J 1 base, leaving 12 bases between the germline ends. The CDR3 spells CAISESPLSFQETQYF. The CDR3 DNA reads TGTGCCATCAGTGAGTCCCCCCTGAGCTTCCAAGAGACCCAGTACTTC.

This clonotype was counted between two and nine times. The V call is TRBV2, the J call TRBJ2-1, with D tentatively TRBD1 or TRBD2 (5 bases each). The ends were cut back, 3 bases at V and 0 bases at J, with 15 bases in the middle. This CDR3 has 17 amino acids. In germline, CDR1 is SNHLY, CDR2 FYNNEI. CDR3 nucleotide sequence: TGTGCCAGCAGTGATCACCAGGCAGGGAGCTCCTACAATGAGCAGTTCTTC. It is translated as CASSDHQAGSSYNEQFF.

The sample holds a few counts of this clonotype. The gene calls are TRBV20-1 and TRBJ2-6; TRBD1 is a possible D gene (6 bases). V shed 4 bases and J shed 2 bases, with 18 bases lying between them. The CDR3 has 17 amino acids. CDR1 and CDR2 (germline): DFQATT, SNEGSKA (reference sequence). CDR3 DNA sequence: TGCAGTGCTACGCAGACAGGTCCCAGGGCTGGGGCCAACGTCCTGACTTTC. Residues: CSATQTGPRAGANVLTF.